This TCR beta chain is from a study of blood T cell repertoires in COVID-19. About the study: Material from acute and convalescent COVID-19 was sourced from the United States, Italy and Spain. T cells, B-cell-depleted T cells, or PBMCs provided the cDNA or gDNA that served as material.

Original processing methods: Amplification with reference gene primers provided the estimates of nucleated cell counts. TCRdb's copy holds only in-frame clones and misses some; the assay was immunoSEQ multiplex PCR. The V and J calls and clone size come from that table; D and trimming were worked out from the DNA. The sample lists about 70,000 clones, around 88% occurring once. V dropped 8 bases and J dropped 0 bases, with 14 bases sitting between them. There are 15 residues in the CDR3. The germline V gene has CDR1 MNHEY and CDR2 SVGAGI. Sequenced input: peripheral blood. The sequence came from a human donor in a cohort sampled during active COVID-19. The chain has TRBV6-5 and TRBJ2-1; tentative D call: TRBD2 (6 bases). Here the CDR3 DNA reads TGTGCCAGCCTATCGGGACTCCTCTCCTACAATGAGCAGTTCTTC. This sequence encodes CASLSGLLSYNEQFF.